These 23 T cell receptor beta chains were all obtained from the same sample, sequenced in a study of blood T cell repertoires in COVID-19. Only in-frame clones appear in the TCRdb table, and some are missing; sequencing was by immunoSEQ multiplex PCR. In the table there are some 210,000 clones, around nine tenths of which are singletons. Sequencing input: peripheral blood. All receptors come from a man in his 60s with COVID-19, enrolled during active disease.

The chain is built from TRBV5-1 and TRBJ1-1, with 10 positions matching TRBD1. The germline V gene has CDR1 SGHRS and CDR2 YFSETQ. The CDR3 sequence is 14 residues long. Trimming took 3 bases from V and 6 from J; bases not matched to a gene: 5. CDR3 nucleotides: TGCGCCAGCAGCTCGGGACAGGGGCAGGCTGAAGCTTTCTTT. It is translated as CASSSGQGQAEAFF.

The chain employs TRBV11-2 and TRBJ2-7, with 9 bases identical to TRBD2. The trim removed 0 bases at V and 4 bases at J, leaving 4 bases unmatched. This CDR3 is 15 amino acids long. In germline, CDR1 is SGHAT, CDR2 FQNNGV. Written as DNA, the CDR3 is TGTGCCAGCAGCTTAGATCCTAGCGGGACATACGAGCAGTACTTC. Translated, it gives CASSLDPSGTYEQYF.

The chain links TRBV30 to TRBJ1-5, with TRBD1 identical over 7 bases. The CDR3 has 16 residues. Germline V CDR1 and CDR2: GTSNPN, SVGIG (reference sequence). The ends lost 4 bases at V and 7 bases at J; junction bases unmatched: 16. CDR3 bases: TGTGCCTGGACCAAAAGTGAGAACAGGGGCGGACAGCCCCAGCATTTT. Its protein is CAWTKSENRGGQPQHF.

CDR3 region: CASSLDNGVNEKLFF. The DNA of the CDR3 is TGTGCCAGCAGCTTGGACAACGGAGTTAATGAAAAACTGTTTTTT. The chain combines TRBV7-6 with TRBJ1-4; TRBD1 is a possible D gene (5 bases). V shed 3 bases and J shed 4 bases, with 12 bases lying between them. The CDR3 has 15 residues. CDR1 is SGHVS, CDR2 FNYEAQ, per germline.

The V gene is TRBV19, the J gene TRBJ2-5, with 8 positions matching TRBD1. Germline-derived CDR1 and CDR2 are LNHDA and SQIVND (reference sequence). Losses at the gene ends were 9 bases for V and 6 bases for J; bases not matched to a gene: 12. The CDR3 consists of 14 residues. The CDR3 here is CASQPTGGPKTQYF. The CDR3 DNA sequence: TGTGCCAGCCAACCCACAGGGGGTCCAAAGACCCAGTACTTC.

This chain links TRBV5-1 with TRBJ1-6; TRBD1 agrees at 8 bases. Germline V gene sequence: CDR1 SGHRS, CDR2 YFSETQ. The ends lost 4 bases at V and 7 bases at J; junction bases unmatched: 13. The CDR3 is 17 residues long. DNA of the CDR3: TGCGCCAGCAGCGGAGGACAGGGAAACCGCCCGAATTCACCCCTCCACTTT. Its translation: CASSGGQGNRPNSPLHF.

This chain uses TRBV18 with TRBJ1-1; TRBD1 aligns across 9 bases. CDR3 size: 16 residues. After removal of 3 bases from V and 0 bases from J, the junction contained 5 bases not matched to a gene. Germline values: CDR1 KGHSH, CDR2 LQKENI. The CDR3, as DNA: TGTGCCAGCTCACCGCGGACAGGGGCCATGAACACTGAAGCTTTCTTT. It encodes CASSPRTGAMNTEAFF.

This clone was counted a single time. This chain joins TRBV6-5 and TRBJ2-2; 8 nucleotides align to TRBD2. The germline CDR1 and CDR2 sequences are MNHEY and SVGAGI. The CDR3 extends over 15 amino acids. V lost 0 bases, J lost 4 bases, and 1 base stayed unmatched. The CDR3 loop reads CASSYSGTSTGELFF. The CDR3 region has the DNA TGTGCCAGCAGTTACTCTGGGACTAGCACCGGGGAGCTGTTTTTT.

The V call is TRBV10-3, the J call TRBJ1-1; D is perhaps TRBD1 (5 bases). V was trimmed by 2 bases and J by 0 bases, leaving 7 bases between them. CDR3 length: 14 amino acids. Germline V gene data show CDR1 as ENHRY and CDR2 as SYGVKD. CDR3 amino acids: CAISERQLNTEAFF. In DNA, the CDR3 is TGTGCCATCAGTGAGCGACAGCTGAACACTGAAGCTTTCTTT.

There are a few counts of this clone. The chain joins TRBV6-2 or TRBV6-3 to TRBJ2-1; D not resolved. V was cut by 5 bases and J by 5 bases, with 16 bases left in between. The CDR3 runs to 15 residues. The germline gives CDR1 MNHEY, CDR2 SVGEGT. Here the CDR3 DNA reads TGTGCCAGCAGTCCGTCCAGACGCGGAAACAATGAGCAGTTCTTC. It specifies CASSPSRRGNNEQFF.

V gene TRBV7-8 combines with J gene TRBJ2-1, with D perhaps matching TRBD2 (7 bases). Germline values: CDR1 SGHVS, CDR2 FQNEAQ. V was cut by 3 bases and J by 8 bases, with 17 bases left in between. This CDR3 contains 15 residues. The CDR3 here is CASSFGGLVRDEQFF. CDR3 DNA sequence: TGTGCCAGCAGCTTCGGGGGGCTTGTACGTGATGAGCAGTTCTTC.

The CDR3 nucleotides read TGTGCCAGCAGCCGGGGGGGGAGCAATCAGCCCCAGCATTTT. It is translated as CASSRGGSNQPQHF. This chain connects TRBV3-1 (or the pseudogene TRBV3-2) to TRBJ1-5, with D possibly matching TRBD1 (5 bases). Germline V gene sequence: CDR1 LGHDT, CDR2 YNNKEL (reference sequence). This CDR3 comprises 14 residues. V dropped 4 bases and J dropped 1 base, with 8 bases sitting between them.

The chain uses TRBV4-2 and TRBJ2-5; 12 nucleotides align to TRBD2. The germline V gene has CDR1 LGHNA and CDR2 YNFKEQ. The CDR3 consists of 16 residues. Losses at the gene ends were 4 bases for V and 1 base for J; bases not matched to a gene: 4. CDR3 nucleotide sequence: TGTGCCAGCAGCCTACTAGCGGGAGGCTTCCAAGAGACCCAGTACTTC. Translating it yields CASSLLAGGFQETQYF.

J is TRBJ1-1 and V is TRBV30; possible D gene TRBD1, 5 bases. This CDR3 is built from 15 residues. Germline-derived CDR1 and CDR2 are GTSNPN and SVGIG (reference sequence). With 3 bases removed from V and 2 bases from J, the gap between germline ends came to 16 bases. The CDR3 region is CAWSHRGGRNTEAFF. For the CDR3, the DNA is TGTGCCTGGAGCCACCGGGGGGGAAGAAACACTGAAGCTTTCTTT.

CDR3 sequence reads: CASSDNRHLFF. The CDR3 nucleotides read TGTGCCAGCAGTGACAACAGGCATCTGTTTTTT. The chain links TRBV2 to TRBJ1-4; the D gene is possibly TRBD1 (5 bases). CDR3 length: 11 residues. Germline V gene data show CDR1 as SNHLY and CDR2 as FYNNEI. V lost 3 bases and J lost 14, with 10 bases in between.

The chain has TRBV4-1 and TRBJ2-1, with D possibly matching TRBD2 (6 bases). Trimming took off 2 bases at V and 3 bases at J, with 8 bases between the two ends. This CDR3 comprises 14 residues. Germline lookup yields CDR1 MGHRA and CDR2 YSYEKL. The CDR3 DNA is TGCGCCAGCAGCCAACGGGACTTCTACAATGAGCAGTTCTTC. Protein product: CASSQRDFYNEQFF.

In its sample, this clone was seen once. This sequence joins TRBV28 and TRBJ1-1; 7 positions agree with TRBD1. V gave up 4 bases and J gave up 4 bases; unmatched junction bases: 6. In germline, CDR1 is MDHEN, CDR2 SYDVKM. The CDR3 covers 14 residues. In DNA, the CDR3 is TGTGCCAGCAGTTCGTCCGGGACAGCCACTGAAGCTTTCTTT. This gives the protein CASSSSGTATEAFF. Together with reference TRBV28 and TRBJ1-1, the CDR3 gives the full variable domain: DVKVTQSSRYLVKRTGEKVFLECVQDMDHENMFWYRQDPGLGLRLIYFSYDVKMKEKGDIPEGYSVSREKKERFSLILESASTNQTSMYLCASSSSGTATEAFFGQGTRLTVV.

The rearrangement links TRBV5-4 to TRBJ2-6, with D hard to call. Between the trimmed V and J ends, which lost 9 bases and 4 bases, there was a span of 11 bases. Per germline, CDR1 SGHNT and CDR2 YYREEE (reference sequence). The CDR3 covers 13 residues. CDR3 DNA: TGTGCCAACGTTGACAAGGGGGCCAACGTCCTGACTTTC. Translated: CANVDKGANVLTF.

The rearrangement joins TRBV19 to TRBJ1-5, with a possible D match to TRBD1 (5 bases). This CDR3 spans 13 amino acids. Germline V CDR1 and CDR2: LNHDA, SQIVND (reference sequence). Trimming removed 5 bases at V and 9 bases at J, with 14 bases between. The CDR3 loop is CASSFGGALPQHF. The CDR3 coding sequence is TGTGCCAGTAGTTTCGGGGGAGCTCTGCCCCAGCATTTT.

Written as DNA, the CDR3 is TGTGCCAGCAGCCTTGGCGGGGGGGCCACAGATACGCAGTATTTT. This translates into CASSLGGGATDTQYF. The chain recombines TRBV2 with TRBJ2-3, with 9 bases that match TRBD2. Trimming at V came to 6 bases and at J to 2 bases, leaving 6 bases not matched to a gene. Germline CDR1 is SNHLY and CDR2 is FYNNEI. This CDR3 has 15 residues.

The chain joins TRBV12-5 to TRBJ2-3; 12 positions match TRBD2. V was pared by 2 bases and J by 5 bases, with 5 bases of the junction left unmatched. This CDR3 is built from 16 residues. Per germline, CDR1 LGHNT and CDR2 FRNRAP. The CDR3 protein is CASGLLTSGRGDTQYF. CDR3 sequence (DNA): TGTGCTAGTGGTTTGTTGACTAGCGGGAGAGGAGATACGCAGTATTTT.

This clone was seen a few times. The chain employs TRBV5-4 and TRBJ2-2; 8 nucleotides align to TRBD1. Germline loops: CDR1 SGHNT, CDR2 YYREEE (reference sequence). Unmatched junction bases numbered 5, after V lost 4 bases and J lost 6 bases. This CDR3 has 14 amino acids. In DNA form, the CDR3 reads TGTGCCAGCAGCCCACAGACAGGGGCCGGGGAGCTGTTTTTT. Its translation is CASSPQTGAGELFF.

This sequence joins TRBV6-5 and TRBJ2-3; the match to TRBD2 covers 9 bases. Trimming took 6 bases from V and 4 from J; bases not matched to a gene: 8. The germline CDR1 and CDR2 sequences are MNHEY and SVGAGI. The CDR3 length is 15 residues. The CDR3: CASRASGAGSDTQYF. DNA for the CDR3: TGTGCCAGCAGAGCTAGCGGGGCGGGCTCAGATACGCAGTATTTT.